The clone carrying this T cell receptor (beta chain) has a handful of counts. The antigen is not known. Trimming shortened V by 2 bases and J by 6 bases, and 8 bases separated the two germline ends. Germline V gene lookup returns CDR1 SGHDT and CDR2 YYEEEE. There are 12 residues in the CDR3. The sample belongs to a study of CD8 T cells in ankylosing spondylitis. Whole-study findings and limits: A TCR beta motif of 7 to 9 highly homologous variants seemed to mark ankylosing spondylitis blood. The clones that were linked to disease were reported to be significantly enriched in matched synovial fluid samples from ankylosing spondylitis patients.

TCRdb recomputed calls from the 5' RACE reads with MiXCR, one row per CDR3 protein. Counted here are over 200,000 distinct CDR3 sequences, roughly 18% occurring once; the ten biggest clones make up roughly 42%. J is TRBJ1-2 and V is TRBV5-6, with D possibly TRBD1 on 6 matching bases. This receptor was obtained from a male donor with ankylosing spondylitis. The material sequenced was blood, either unsorted or a sorted T cell fraction (not recorded which). This CDR3 reads CASSFAGDGYTF. CDR3 in DNA: TGTGCCAGCAGCTTTGCAGGGGATGGCTACACCTTC.